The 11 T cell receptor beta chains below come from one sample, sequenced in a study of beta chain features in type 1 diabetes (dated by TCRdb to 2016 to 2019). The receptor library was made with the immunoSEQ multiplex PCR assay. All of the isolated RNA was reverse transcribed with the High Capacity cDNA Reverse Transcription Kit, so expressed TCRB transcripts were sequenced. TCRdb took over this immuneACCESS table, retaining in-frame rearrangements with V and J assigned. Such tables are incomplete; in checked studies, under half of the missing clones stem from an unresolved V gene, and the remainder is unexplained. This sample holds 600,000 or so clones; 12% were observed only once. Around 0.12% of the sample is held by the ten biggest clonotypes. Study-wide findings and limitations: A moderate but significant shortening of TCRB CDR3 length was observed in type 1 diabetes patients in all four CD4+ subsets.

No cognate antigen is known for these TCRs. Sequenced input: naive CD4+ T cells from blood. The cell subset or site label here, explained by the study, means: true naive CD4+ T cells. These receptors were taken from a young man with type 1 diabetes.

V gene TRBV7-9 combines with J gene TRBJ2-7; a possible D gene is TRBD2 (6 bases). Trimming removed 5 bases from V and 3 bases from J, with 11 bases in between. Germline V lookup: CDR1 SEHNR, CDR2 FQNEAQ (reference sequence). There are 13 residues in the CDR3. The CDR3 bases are TGTGCCAGCAGCGGAGCCGGGAGCTACGAGCAGTACTTC. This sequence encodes CASSGAGSYEQYF. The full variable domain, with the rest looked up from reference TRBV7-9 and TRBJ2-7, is DTGVSQNPRHKITKRGQNVTFRCDPISEHNRLYWYRQTLGQGPEFLTYFQNEAQLEKSRLLSDRFSAERPKGSFSTLEIQRTEQGDSAMYLCASSGAGSYEQYFGPGTRLTVT.

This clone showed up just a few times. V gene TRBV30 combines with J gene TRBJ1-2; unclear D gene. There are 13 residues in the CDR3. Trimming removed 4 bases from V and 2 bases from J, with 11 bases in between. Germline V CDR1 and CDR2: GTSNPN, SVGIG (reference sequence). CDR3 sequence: CAWNGGPNYGYTF. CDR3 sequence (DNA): TGTGCCTGGAATGGTGGCCCGAACTATGGCTACACCTTC.

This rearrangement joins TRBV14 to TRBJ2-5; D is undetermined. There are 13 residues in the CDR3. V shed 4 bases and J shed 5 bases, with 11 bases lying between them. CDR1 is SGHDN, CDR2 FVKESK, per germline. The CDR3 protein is CASSPRLLETQYF. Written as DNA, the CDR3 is TGTGCCAGCAGCCCTCGACTCCTGGAGACCCAGTACTTC.

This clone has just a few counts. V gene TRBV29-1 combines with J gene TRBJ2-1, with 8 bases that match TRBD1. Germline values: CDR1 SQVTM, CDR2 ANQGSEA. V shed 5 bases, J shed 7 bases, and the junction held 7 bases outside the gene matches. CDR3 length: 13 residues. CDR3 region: CSVLGQGGNEQFF. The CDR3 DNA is TGCAGCGTTTTAGGACAGGGAGGAAATGAGCAGTTCTTC.

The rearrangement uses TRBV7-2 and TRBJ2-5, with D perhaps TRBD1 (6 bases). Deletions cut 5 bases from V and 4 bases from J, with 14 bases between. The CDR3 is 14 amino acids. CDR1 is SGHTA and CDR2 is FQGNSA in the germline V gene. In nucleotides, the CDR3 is TGTGCCAGCAGCCCAACAGGGATCGGAGAGACCCAGTACTTC. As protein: CASSPTGIGETQYF.

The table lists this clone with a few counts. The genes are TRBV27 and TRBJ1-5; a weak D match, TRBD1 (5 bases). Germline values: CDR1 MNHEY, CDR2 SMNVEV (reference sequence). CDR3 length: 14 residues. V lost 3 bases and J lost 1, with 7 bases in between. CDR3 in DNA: TGTGCCAGCAGTTTGCGGGGCAGCAATCAGCCCCAGCATTTT. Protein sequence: CASSLRGSNQPQHF.

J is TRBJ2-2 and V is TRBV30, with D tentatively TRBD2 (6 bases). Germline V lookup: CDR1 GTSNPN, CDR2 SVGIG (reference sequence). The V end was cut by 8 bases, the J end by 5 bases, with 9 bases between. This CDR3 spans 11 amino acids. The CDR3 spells CARGLTGELFF. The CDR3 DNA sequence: TGTGCCCGGGGGTTAACCGGGGAGCTGTTTTTT.

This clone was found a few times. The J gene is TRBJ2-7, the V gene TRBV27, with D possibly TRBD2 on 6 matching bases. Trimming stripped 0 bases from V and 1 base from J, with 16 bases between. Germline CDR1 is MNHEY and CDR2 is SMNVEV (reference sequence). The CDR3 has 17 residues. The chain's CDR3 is CASSLSIRGRRSYEQYF. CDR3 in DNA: TGTGCCAGCAGTTTATCGATTCGGGGGAGAAGGTCCTACGAGCAGTACTTC.

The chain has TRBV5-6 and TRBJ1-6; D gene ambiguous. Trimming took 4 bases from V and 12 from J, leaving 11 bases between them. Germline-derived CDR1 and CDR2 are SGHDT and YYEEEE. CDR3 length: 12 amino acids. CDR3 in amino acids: CASSIENLPLHF. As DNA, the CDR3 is TGTGCCAGCAGCATAGAAAACTTACCCCTCCACTTT.

CDR3 sequence reads: CASSYGTGTANTEAFF. The DNA for the CDR3 is TGTGCCAGCAGTTACGGGACAGGGACGGCGAACACTGAAGCTTTCTTT. This chain links TRBV6-5 with TRBJ1-1; 9 bases agree with TRBD1. The CDR3 is made up of 16 amino acids. Per germline, CDR1 MNHEY and CDR2 SVGAGI. Trimming took 2 bases from V and 1 from J; bases not matched to a gene: 5.

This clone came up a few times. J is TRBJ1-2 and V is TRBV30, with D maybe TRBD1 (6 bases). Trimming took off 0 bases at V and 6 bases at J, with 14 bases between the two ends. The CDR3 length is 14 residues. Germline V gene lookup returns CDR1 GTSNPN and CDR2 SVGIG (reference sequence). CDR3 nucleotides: TGTGCCTGGAGTGTACTAGGGGGAAGGCATGGCTACACCTTC. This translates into CAWSVLGGRHGYTF.